This is a list of T cell receptor beta chains from one sample in a study of a mutant IDH1 vaccine in newly diagnosed glioma. These receptors have no identified antigens. The protocol was immunoSEQ multiplex PCR, while the TCRdb copy is restricted to in-frame clones and leaves out a portion. The table has some 80,000 clones, more than 80% seen once. The sample consisted of PBMCs, taken from a glioma patient whose treatment included an IDH1 peptide vaccine. All receptors derive from a woman in her fifties or sixties with glioma. CDR3s include the opening cysteine and the closing phenylalanine or tryptophan. A D gene is named only where the DNA matches it firmly. Clone sizes are given selectively: once, few, many, or a class where the clone is expanded.

cdr3_aa,cdr3_nt,clone_size,j_call,d_call,v_call
CASSPGDGPNEKLFF,TGCGCCAGCAGCCCAGGGGACGGACCTAATGAAAAACTGTTTTTT,NA,TRBJ1-4,NA,TRBV5-1
CASSVGGYGYTF,TGCGCCAGCAGCGTAGGGGGATATGGCTACACCTTC,NA,TRBJ1-2,NA,TRBV9
CASSLDPSYGYTF,TGTGCCAGCAGCTTAGATCCCAGCTATGGCTACACCTTC,NA,TRBJ1-2,NA,TRBV11-2
CASSQTTSGRQETQYF,TGCGCCAGCAGCCAGACGACTAGCGGGAGGCAAGAGACCCAGTACTTC,NA,TRBJ2-5,TRBD2,TRBV5-1
CASSPQGRGGGANVLTF,TGCGCCAGCAGCCCACAAGGCAGGGGCGGTGGGGCCAACGTCCTGACTTTC,NA,TRBJ2-6,NA,TRBV4-1
CASSLPYTLNYGYTF,TGTGCCAGCAGCCTACCATACACTCTCAACTATGGCTACACCTTC,NA,TRBJ1-2,NA,TRBV28
CASSIGRLKNEKLFF,TGTGCCAGTAGTATAGGTAGACTGAAAAATGAAAAACTGTTTTTT,NA,TRBJ1-4,NA,TRBV19
CASSGQGTSNQPQHF,TGTGCCAGCAGCGGACAGGGTACGTCCAATCAGCCCCAGCATTTT,NA,TRBJ1-5,TRBD1,TRBV6-1
CASGRSDSYNQPQHF,TGTGCCAGCGGACGATCTGACAGTTACAATCAGCCCCAGCATTTT,NA,TRBJ1-5,NA,TRBV6-1
CASSFGLEKLFF,TGTGCCAGCAGCTTCGGATTGGAAAAACTGTTTTTT,once,TRBJ1-4,NA,TRBV7-9
CASDNRGGSYEQYF,TGTGCCAGCGACAATAGGGGCGGCTCCTACGAGCAGTACTTC,NA,TRBJ2-7,NA,TRBV6-6
CASSLGQGSKNTEAFF,TGCGCCAGCAGCTTGGGACAGGGCTCTAAGAACACTGAAGCTTTCTTT,NA,TRBJ1-1,TRBD1,TRBV5-1
CASEERFQETQYF,TGTGCCAGCGAAGAGAGATTTCAAGAGACCCAGTACTTC,NA,TRBJ2-5,NA,TRBV6-1
CASSSQGAFGYGYTF,TGCGCCAGCAGCTCTCAGGGGGCGTTCGGCTATGGCTACACCTTC,NA,TRBJ1-2,TRBD1,TRBV5-1
CASEGTANTGELFF,TGCGCCAGCGAAGGGACAGCAAACACCGGGGAGCTGTTTTTT,NA,TRBJ2-2,TRBD1,TRBV5-1
CASSPPRGQLYNEQFF,TGTGCCAGCTCACCACCGCGGGGACAGCTCTACAATGAGCAGTTCTTC,NA,TRBJ2-1,NA,TRBV18
CASSPQGFEQYF,TGTGCCAGCAGCCCACAGGGGTTCGAGCAGTACTTC,NA,TRBJ2-7,TRBD1,TRBV11-2
CASSGTVNQPQHF,TGTGCCAGTAGCGGGACAGTCAATCAGCCCCAGCATTTT,NA,TRBJ1-5,TRBD1,TRBV19
CASSQDAGNYGYTF,TGTGCCAGCAGCCAGGACGCGGGGAACTATGGCTACACCTTC,once,TRBJ1-2,NA,TRBV7-9
CASSLSSGGELFF,TGCGCCAGCAGCCTCAGTTCCGGGGGAGAACTGTTTTTT,few,TRBJ1-4,NA,TRBV5-1
CASSLPTGGGETQYF,TGTGCCAGCAGTTTGCCGACAGGGGGCGGAGAGACCCAGTACTTC,NA,TRBJ2-5,TRBD1,TRBV28
CASSKAVVLAGTESDTQYF,TGTGCCAGCAGCAAAGCTGTGGTCCTAGCGGGAACCGAGTCAGATACGCAGTATTTT,NA,TRBJ2-3,NA,TRBV21-1
CASRGTGANYGYTF,TGTGCCAGCAGGGGGACAGGGGCGAACTATGGCTACACCTTC,NA,TRBJ1-2,TRBD1,TRBV6-5
CAISEGREGADTQYF,TGTGCCATCAGTGAGGGGCGGGAGGGCGCAGATACGCAGTATTTT,NA,TRBJ2-3,TRBD2,TRBV10-3
CASSDRAYNEQFF,TGTGCCAGCAGCGACCGGGCCTACAATGAGCAGTTCTTC,NA,TRBJ2-1,NA,TRBV6-4
CATSPRTATGNEQFF,TGTGCCACCAGCCCCAGGACAGCGACGGGCAATGAGCAGTTCTTC,NA,TRBJ2-1,NA,TRBV15
CAINYGIIYTF,TGTGCCATCAACTATGGGATCATCTACACCTTC,NA,TRBJ1-2,NA,TRBV10-3
CSAADSYEQYF,TGCAGTGCCGCGGACAGCTACGAGCAGTACTTC,NA,TRBJ2-7,NA,TRBV20-1